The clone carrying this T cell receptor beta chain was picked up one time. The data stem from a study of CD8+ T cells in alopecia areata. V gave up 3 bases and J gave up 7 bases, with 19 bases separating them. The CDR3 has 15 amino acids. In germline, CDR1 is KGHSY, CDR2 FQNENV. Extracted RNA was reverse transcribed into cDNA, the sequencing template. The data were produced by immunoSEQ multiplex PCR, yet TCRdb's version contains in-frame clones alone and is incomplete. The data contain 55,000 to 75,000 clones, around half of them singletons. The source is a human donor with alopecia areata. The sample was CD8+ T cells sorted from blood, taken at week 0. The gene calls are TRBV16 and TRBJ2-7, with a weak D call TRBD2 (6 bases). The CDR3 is CASSHNPGLLKEQYF. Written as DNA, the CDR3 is TGTGCCAGCAGCCACAATCCGGGACTTCTTAAGGAGCAGTACTTC.